A selection of T cell receptor beta chains follows, all from one sample in a study of cytomegalovirus exposure and HLA in healthy donors. The data were produced by immunoSEQ multiplex PCR, yet TCRdb's version contains in-frame clones alone and is incomplete. The sample holds around 150,000 clones, roughly 80% seen once. The source material was PBMCs. All receptors derive from a boy aged 2-9 years in good health and CMV-seronegative. CDR3s include the opening cysteine and the closing phenylalanine or tryptophan. A D gene is named only where the DNA matches it firmly. Expanded clones get a size class; other rows say once, few or many, or leave the size out.

size	V	D	J	DNA	CDR3
NA	TRBV11-2	TRBD1	TRBJ1-6	TGTGCCAGCAGCTTAGGACAGGGGGCTGCACCCCTCCACTTT	CASSLGQGAAPLHF
NA	TRBV9	NA	TRBJ2-1	TGTGCCAGCAGCTACCGACTCCCGGGTCAGAATGAGCAGTTCTTC	CASSYRLPGQNEQFF
NA	TRBV5-1	NA	TRBJ1-1	TGCGCCAGCAGCTCAGGAGGGGGAGGGGCGATGATGAACACTGAAGCTTTCTTT	CASSSGGGGAMMNTEAFF
once	TRBV4-2	NA	TRBJ1-4	TGTGCCAGCAGCCAGATGGGAGGGGGAGGGGCAACTAATGAAAAACTGTTTTTT	CASSQMGGGGATNEKLFF
NA	TRBV9	NA	TRBJ1-3	TGTGCCAGCAGCCCGGACGTAGGGGCTGGAAACACCATATATTTT	CASSPDVGAGNTIYF
NA	TRBV5-1	TRBD1	TRBJ2-1	TGCGCCAGCAGCTTGGGTGGACAGGTGAGGCTGGATGAGCAGTTCTTC	CASSLGGQVRLDEQFF
NA	TRBV6-5	NA	TRBJ1-2	TGTGCCAGCACCCGGGGGACGGATTATGGCTACACCTTC	CASTRGTDYGYTF
few	TRBV2	NA	TRBJ1-5	TGTGCCAGCAGGGGGGCCAATCAGCCCCAGCATTTT	CASRGANQPQHF
NA	TRBV5-1	TRBD1	TRBJ1-6	TGCGCCAGCAGCTTGGAGGGGACAGGGAATAATTCACCCCTCCACTTT	CASSLEGTGNNSPLHF
NA	TRBV11-2	NA	TRBJ2-5	TGTGCCAGCAGCTTCCGAGGGGGGAGGGATTCGACCCAGTACTTC	CASSFRGGRDSTQYF
NA	TRBV4-2	TRBD2	TRBJ2-3	TGTGCCAGCAGCCAAGAAACTAGCGGCCACACAGATACGCAGTATTTT	CASSQETSGHTDTQYF
few	TRBV2	TRBD2	TRBJ2-3	TGTGCCAGCGGGGTGGGGCGGGTAGCGGGAATCAGCACAGATACGCAGTATTTT	CASGVGRVAGISTDTQYF
NA	TRBV6-5	TRBD1	TRBJ1-2	TGTGCCAGCAGCTATGGGACAGTCTATGGCTACACCTTC	CASSYGTVYGYTF
NA	TRBV5-1	NA	TRBJ2-7	TGCGCCAGCAGCCCGAAAACAGGGATCTACGAGCAGTACTTC	CASSPKTGIYEQYF
few	TRBV4-1	TRBD1	TRBJ1-5	TGCGCCAGCAGCCAACGAGACAGGGGATTCAATCAGCCCCAGCATTTT	CASSQRDRGFNQPQHF
NA	TRBV27	NA	TRBJ2-2	TGTGCCAGCAGTTTATCGCAGGGATGTTGTAACACCGGGGAGCTGTTTTTT	CASSLSQGCCNTGELFF
NA	TRBV5-1	NA	TRBJ2-4	TGCGCCAGCAGCTTAAACAGGGAAGCCAAAAACATTCAGTACTTC	CASSLNREAKNIQYF
few	TRBV28	TRBD2	TRBJ2-5	TGTGCCAGCAGCCAAGGACTAGCGGGAGGGCCGGTGTTCATAGAGACCCAGTACTTC	CASSQGLAGGPVFIETQYF
NA	TRBV6-4	NA	TRBJ1-6	TGTGCCAGCAGTGACGGTCAGGGCGGCAATTCACCCCTCCACTTT	CASSDGQGGNSPLHF
NA	TRBV18	NA	TRBJ2-7	TGTGCCAGCTCACCACCCCGGCAGGCCTACGAGCAGTACTTC	CASSPPRQAYEQYF
NA	TRBV29-1	NA	TRBJ2-1	TGCAGCGTTGACCGGGGGTGGGGAAATGAGCAGTTCTTC	CSVDRGWGNEQFF
NA	TRBV4-2	TRBD2	TRBJ2-1	TGTGCCAGCAGCCAAGATGGACTAGCGGAGGCCTCCTACAATGAGCAGTTCTTC	CASSQDGLAEASYNEQFF
NA	TRBV7-9	NA	TRBJ2-3	TGTGCCAGCAGCCCCAAACAGGACGGAAGCACAGATACGCAGTATTTT	CASSPKQDGSTDTQYF
NA	TRBV5-4	NA	TRBJ1-1	TGTGCCAGCAGCTTGGCATCTGAGGTTCGAGCTTTCTTT	CASSLASEVRAFF
NA	TRBV15	TRBD1	TRBJ1-2	TGTGCCACCAGCAGACCTACGACTAAGCTGGGACAGGGCAGAATTGACTATGGCTACACCTTC	CATSRPTTKLGQGRIDYGYTF
NA	TRBV5-4	TRBD1	TRBJ2-7	TGCGCCAGCAGCTTGGCCTCCGGACAGGGGGCAACCTACGAGCAGTACTTC	CASSLASGQGATYEQYF
NA	TRBV6-5	TRBD1	TRBJ1-4	TGTGCCAGCAGAAGGACAGGGCCGGGTGAAAAACTGTTTTTT	CASRRTGPGEKLFF
NA	TRBV5-1	NA	TRBJ2-5	TGCGCCAGCAGCTTGTTGGTCAGGGGAAGATCAGAGACCCAGTACTTC	CASSLLVRGRSETQYF
NA	TRBV5-3	TRBD1	TRBJ1-5	TGTGCCAGAAGCTCCGACAGGGGGGAATATAGCAATCAGCCCCAGCATTTT	CARSSDRGEYSNQPQHF
NA	TRBV7-2	TRBD1	TRBJ2-7	TGTGCCAGCAGCTTAGCGTCAGGGGGCCCCTACGAGCAGTACTTC	CASSLASGGPYEQYF
NA	TRBV20-1	NA	TRBJ1-2	TGCAGTGCTAGAGAGAGCTATGGCTACACCTTC	CSARESYGYTF
NA	TRBV29-1	NA	TRBJ1-3	TGCAGCGTTGAACTGCAGGGGATTATGTCGTATGGAAACACCATATATTTT	CSVELQGIMSYGNTIYF
few	TRBV7-9	TRBD1	TRBJ1-2	TGTGCCAGCAGCTTAGTGACAGGGGGCCCTGGCTACACCTTC	CASSLVTGGPGYTF
NA	TRBV28	NA	TRBJ2-1	TGTGCCAGCACGGCGGCCTACAATGAGCAGTTCTTC	CASTAAYNEQFF
once	TRBV5-4	TRBD1	TRBJ2-3	TGTGCCAGCAGCTTGGTTCGCGAATTCCAGGACAGGAGCACAGATACGCAGTATTTT	CASSLVREFQDRSTDTQYF
NA	TRBV4-1	TRBD2	TRBJ2-7	TGCGCCAGCAGCCAAGATTGGGATAGCGGGGAGTACGAGCAGTACTTC	CASSQDWDSGEYEQYF
NA	TRBV6-1	NA	TRBJ2-6	TGTGCCAGCAGTTTACAGTCGTATGGGGCCAACGTCCTGACTTTC	CASSLQSYGANVLTF
NA	TRBV18	TRBD1	TRBJ2-7	TGTGCCAGCTCACTCATGGACAGGGGTCCCATGGACTACGAGCAGTACTTC	CASSLMDRGPMDYEQYF
NA	TRBV28	TRBD1	TRBJ2-5	TGTGCCAGCAGTTCACTCCGGGACAGGGAGTACTTC	CASSSLRDREYF
NA	TRBV5-1	NA	TRBJ1-2	TGCGCCAGCAGCTTGGGGGCCGCTGGCTACACCTTC	CASSLGAAGYTF